The rows below give T cell receptor beta chains drawn from one sample of a study of blood T cell repertoires in COVID-19. Libraries were prepared by immunoSEQ multiplex PCR; TCRdb keeps only in-frame clonotypes and omits some of them. The top ten hold almost 4% of the sample, which has over 200,000 clones, nearly 90% seen once. The sequenced sample consisted of PBMCs or T cells enriched from blood (not recorded which). Source of these receptors: a woman in her twenties or thirties with acute COVID-19. CDR3s include the opening cysteine and the closing phenylalanine or tryptophan. The D gene is left open where the match is weak. Clone sizes are given selectively: once, few, many, or a class where the clone is expanded.

size: .
J: TRBJ1-4
V: TRBV5-1
D: .
CDR3: CASSSIPVATNEKLFF
DNA: TGCGCCAGCAGCTCCATCCCGGTTGCAACTAATGAAAAACTGTTTTTT

size: few
J: TRBJ1-2
V: TRBV5-6
D: .
CDR3: CASSWSGGTINYGYTF
DNA: TGTGCCAGCAGCTGGAGTGGAGGGACGATTAACTATGGCTACACCTTC

size: .
J: TRBJ2-5
V: TRBV7-3
D: .
CDR3: CASSLDIQETQYF
DNA: TGTGCCAGCAGCTTGGACATCCAAGAGACCCAGTACTTC

size: .
J: TRBJ2-7
V: TRBV18
D: .
CDR3: CASSLGRTVFYEQYF
DNA: TGTGCCAGCTCCCTCGGTAGGACAGTGTTCTACGAGCAGTACTTC

size: .
J: TRBJ2-7
V: TRBV3-1/TRBV3-2
D: .
CDR3: CASTLGVGLSYEQYF
DNA: TGTGCCAGCACCCTTGGCGTGGGGCTGTCCTACGAGCAGTACTTC

size: .
J: TRBJ1-2
V: TRBV29-1
D: .
CDR3: CSASVQGRSNGGYTF
DNA: TGCAGCGCCTCCGTGCAGGGTCGTTCAAATGGTGGCTACACCTTC

size: .
J: TRBJ2-5
V: TRBV9
D: .
CDR3: CASSVLGGSGETQYF
DNA: TGTGCCAGCAGCGTACTGGGGGGATCAGGGGAGACCCAGTACTTC

size: .
J: TRBJ2-3
V: TRBV7-2
D: TRBD2
CDR3: CASSPASGSTDTQYF
DNA: TGTGCCAGCAGCCCGGCTAGCGGTTCCACAGATACGCAGTATTTT

size: .
J: TRBJ1-2
V: TRBV20-1
D: .
CDR3: CSAPGYGYTF
DNA: TGCAGTGCCCCGGGTTATGGCTACACCTTC

size: .
J: TRBJ2-3
V: TRBV7-2
D: .
CDR3: CAAAKEGKRTDTQYF
DNA: TGTGCCGCAGCTAAGGAGGGCAAAAGGACAGATACGCAGTATTTT

size: once
J: TRBJ1-5
V: TRBV5-8
D: TRBD1
CDR3: CASSRTGTGGQPQHF
DNA: TGTGCCAGCAGCCGTACCGGGACAGGGGGCCAGCCCCAGCATTTT

size: .
J: TRBJ2-1
V: TRBV14
D: TRBD2
CDR3: CASSLLAVYNEQFF
DNA: TGTGCCAGCAGCTTACTAGCGGTATACAATGAGCAGTTCTTC

size: .
J: TRBJ2-5
V: TRBV5-6
D: TRBD2
CDR3: CASSLEAGGPETQYF
DNA: TGTGCCAGCAGCTTGGAAGCGGGGGGGCCTGAGACCCAGTACTTC

size: .
J: TRBJ1-5
V: TRBV5-5
D: TRBD1
CDR3: CASSMTGIDQPQHF
DNA: TGTGCCAGCAGCATGACAGGGATAGATCAGCCCCAGCATTTT

size: .
J: TRBJ2-3
V: TRBV7-3
D: .
CDR3: CASSLTFGGTDTQYF
DNA: TGTGCCAGCAGCTTAACGTTCGGGGGAACAGATACGCAGTATTTT

size: .
J: TRBJ2-2
V: TRBV28
D: .
CDR3: CASGGAGFTGELFF
DNA: TGTGCCAGCGGGGGGGCAGGGTTCACCGGGGAGCTGTTTTTT

size: once
J: TRBJ1-4
V: TRBV6-5
D: TRBD1
CDR3: CASSYRDRVAGEKLFF
DNA: TGTGCCAGCAGTTACCGCGACAGGGTTGCTGGCGAAAAACTGTTTTTT

size: .
J: TRBJ2-7
V: TRBV4-1
D: .
CDR3: CASSRLTGSYYEQYF
DNA: TGCGCCAGCAGCCGACTTACAGGGTCTTACTACGAGCAGTACTTC

size: .
J: TRBJ2-6
V: TRBV30
D: TRBD1
CDR3: CAWRRDRGMAGANVLTF
DNA: TGTGCCTGGAGACGGGACAGGGGAATGGCTGGGGCCAACGTCCTGACTTTC

size: .
J: TRBJ2-1
V: TRBV15
D: TRBD2
CDR3: CATGASGSYNEQFF
DNA: TGTGCCACCGGTGCTAGCGGCTCCTACAATGAGCAGTTCTTC

size: .
J: TRBJ1-6
V: TRBV5-6
D: .
CDR3: CASSALGRTASNSPLHF
DNA: TGTGCCAGCAGCGCTCTGGGGCGGACAGCGAGTAATTCACCCCTCCACTTT

size: .
J: TRBJ1-6
V: TRBV2
D: TRBD1
CDR3: CASPRDRVSSPLHF
DNA: TGTGCCAGCCCCAGGGACAGGGTGTCTTCACCCCTCCACTTT

size: .
J: TRBJ2-7
V: TRBV5-4
D: .
CDR3: CASSSSGTYEQYF
DNA: TGTGCCAGCAGCTCGTCCGGGACTTACGAGCAGTACTTC

size: .
J: TRBJ1-2
V: TRBV4-3
D: TRBD1
CDR3: CASSPGQGDYGYTF
DNA: TGCGCCAGCAGCCCCGGACAGGGAGACTATGGCTACACCTTC

size: .
J: TRBJ2-3
V: TRBV10-3
D: .
CDR3: CAINQGQTDTQYF
DNA: TGTGCCATCAACCAGGGACAAACAGATACGCAGTATTTT

size: .
J: TRBJ1-1
V: TRBV7-3
D: .
CDR3: CASSLRGIRTVNTEAFF
DNA: TGTGCCAGCAGCTTAAGGGGGATTAGGACAGTTAACACTGAAGCTTTCTTT

size: .
J: TRBJ1-6
V: TRBV7-2
D: .
CDR3: CASSLASDVNSPLHF
DNA: TGTGCCAGCAGCTTAGCGTCAGATGTTAATTCACCCCTCCACTTT

size: .
J: TRBJ2-2
V: TRBV7-2
D: TRBD2
CDR3: CASSSGLAGTTGELFF
DNA: TGTGCCAGCAGCTCGGGACTAGCGGGGACCACCGGGGAGCTGTTTTTT

size: .
J: TRBJ1-4
V: TRBV9
D: TRBD1
CDR3: CASSIDRGGEKLFF
DNA: TGTGCCAGCAGCATCGACAGGGGGGGTGAAAAACTGTTTTTT

size: once
J: TRBJ1-6
V: TRBV2
D: .
CDR3: CASSGESGSNNSPLHF
DNA: TGTGCCAGTTCAGGGGAGTCGGGTAGTAATAATTCACCCCTCCACTTT

size: few
J: TRBJ2-3
V: TRBV27
D: .
CDR3: CASSLNFRGTQYF
DNA: TGTGCCAGCAGTTTAAACTTCAGGGGAACGCAGTATTTT

size: .
J: TRBJ1-1
V: TRBV14
D: .
CDR3: CASSPGFGGEAFF
DNA: TGTGCCAGCAGCCCGGGCTTCGGGGGGGAAGCTTTCTTT

size: .
J: TRBJ1-5
V: TRBV6-2/TRBV6-3
D: .
CDR3: CASSYSLTPTGTSNQPQHF
DNA: TGTGCCAGCAGTTACTCTTTAACCCCGACAGGTACGAGCAATCAGCCCCAGCATTTT

size: .
J: TRBJ2-7
V: TRBV18
D: TRBD1
CDR3: CASSPLGQGNAPYEQYF
DNA: TGTGCCAGCTCACCATTGGGACAGGGAAACGCTCCCTACGAGCAGTACTTC

size: .
J: TRBJ1-1
V: TRBV3-1/TRBV3-2
D: .
CDR3: CASSQVGGTEAFF
DNA: TGTGCCAGCAGCCAAGTCGGGGGCACTGAAGCTTTCTTT

size: .
J: TRBJ2-3
V: TRBV7-9
D: TRBD2
CDR3: CASSLAGLAATDTQYF
DNA: TGTGCCAGCAGCTTAGCGGGACTAGCGGCCACAGATACGCAGTATTTT

size: .
J: TRBJ2-2
V: TRBV11-2
D: .
CDR3: CASSLSGTGELFF
DNA: TGTGCCAGCAGCTTATCCGGGACCGGGGAGCTGTTTTTT

size: .
J: TRBJ2-7
V: TRBV29-1
D: .
CDR3: CSVTDSDYEQYF
DNA: TGCAGCGTTACCGACAGCGACTACGAGCAGTACTTC

size: .
J: TRBJ1-6
V: TRBV4-3
D: TRBD1
CDR3: CASSRRTGTGDPSYNSPLHF
DNA: TGCGCCAGCAGCCGCCGAACCGGGACAGGTGATCCCTCCTATAATTCACCCCTCCACTTT

size: .
J: TRBJ1-2
V: TRBV19
D: .
CDR3: CASSIGVRTYYGYTF
DNA: TGTGCCAGTAGTATAGGTGTCAGGACTTACTATGGCTACACCTTC

size: few
J: TRBJ1-3
V: TRBV6-5
D: TRBD1
CDR3: CASSVYRGSGNTIYF
DNA: TGTGCCAGCAGCGTATACAGGGGTTCTGGAAACACCATATATTTT

size: .
J: TRBJ2-3
V: TRBV29-1
D: TRBD1
CDR3: CSVAGQGTDTQYF
DNA: TGCAGCGTAGCGGGACAGGGGACAGATACGCAGTATTTT

size: .
J: TRBJ2-3
V: TRBV25-1
D: .
CDR3: CASSPAGTDTQYF
DNA: TGTGCCAGCAGCCCGGCGGGCACAGATACGCAGTATTTT

size: .
J: TRBJ2-1
V: TRBV4-3
D: TRBD2
CDR3: CASSAARGVVAHEQFF
DNA: TGCGCCAGCAGCGCGGCCCGGGGGGTCGTGGCCCATGAGCAGTTCTTC

size: .
J: TRBJ1-2
V: TRBV6-2/TRBV6-3
D: .
CDR3: CASSYPGHPYGYTF
DNA: TGTGCCAGCAGTTACCCGGGACACCCCTATGGCTACACCTTC

size: .
J: TRBJ2-2
V: TRBV10-1
D: .
CDR3: CASSEGDTFTGELFF
DNA: TGCGCCAGCAGTGAGGGGGACACCTTTACCGGGGAGCTGTTTTTT

size: .
J: TRBJ1-1
V: TRBV29-1
D: .
CDR3: CSVDNPRGMNTEAFF
DNA: TGCAGCGTTGATAACCCGAGGGGGATGAACACTGAAGCTTTCTTT

size: .
J: TRBJ2-7
V: TRBV5-6
D: .
CDR3: CASSLGTGQYF
DNA: TGTGCCAGCAGCTTAGGGACTGGGCAGTACTTC

size: .
J: TRBJ2-7
V: TRBV2
D: .
CDR3: CASSEINRNLGQYF
DNA: TGTGCCAGCAGTGAAATTAACAGGAACCTTGGGCAGTACTTC

size: .
J: TRBJ2-3
V: TRBV19
D: .
CDR3: CASSSLDTDTQYF
DNA: TGTGCCAGTAGTTCCCTAGACACAGATACGCAGTATTTT

size: once
J: TRBJ1-3
V: TRBV30
D: .
CDR3: CAWSFSWTSSGNTIYF
DNA: TGTGCCTGGAGTTTCTCTTGGACAAGCTCTGGAAACACCATATATTTT

size: .
J: TRBJ1-1
V: TRBV4-3
D: .
CDR3: CASSQGPVNTEAFF
DNA: TGCGCCAGCAGCCAGGGCCCCGTGAACACTGAAGCTTTCTTT

size: .
J: TRBJ2-7
V: TRBV13
D: TRBD1
CDR3: CASSATGTGIYEQYF
DNA: TGTGCCAGCAGCGCCACCGGGACAGGGATTTACGAGCAGTACTTC

size: .
J: TRBJ1-4
V: TRBV3-1/TRBV3-2
D: TRBD1
CDR3: CASSRDRGYEKLFF
DNA: TGTGCCAGCAGCCGGGACAGGGGGTACGAAAAACTGTTTTTT

size: few
J: TRBJ2-2
V: TRBV7-3
D: .
CDR3: CASSRFSAGELFF
DNA: TGTGCCAGCAGCCGGTTTAGTGCCGGGGAGCTGTTTTTT